This TCR beta chain was documented in a study of early T cells in non-severe SARS-CoV-2 infection (dated by TCRdb to the early 2020s). As for the study more broadly: Because TCR sequencing was done on bulk RNA from unsorted whole blood, the alpha and beta chains could not be paired. Paper-wide results and their limitations: VDJdb matching was skewed toward anti-spike CD8 responses and likely underestimated virus-specific expansions by missing private and CD4 specificities.

The sample holds many counts of this clonotype. The clone's antigen remains unknown. Base quality data are lacking; no much larger clone is found one base away. To prepare the library, 5' RACE was applied. Sequencing relied on a NextSeq 500. To correct for sequencing error and PCR bias, the TCR library protocol tagged individual cDNA molecules with unique molecular identifiers. Sequencing covered both TCR alpha and beta chains, and within each sample the abundances of alpha and beta sequences were tightly co-correlated. In the paper's pipeline: Decombinator V4 was used to perform V gene, J gene and CDR3 annotation of TCR sequences. TCRs were defined as expanded if a significant change between any two time points was detected under a Poisson model with p below 0.0001. Abundances of TCRs were expressed as counts per million after normalisation to the total number of TCRs sequenced in each sample. MAIT TCRs were defined by TRAV1-2 paired with TRAJ12, TRAJ20 or TRAJ33, and iNKT TCRs by TRAV10 paired with TRAJ18. A search of VDJdb, accessed on 1 November 2021, was run for TCRs annotated to CMV, EBV and SARS-CoV-2, with TCRs annotated for multiple antigens excluded. The public reads were quality trimmed at Q25 with fastp and then assembled into clones with MiXCR by TCRdb, keeping productive beta chains. Rows with a matching CDR3 protein are joined into one entry that keeps the most common DNA and genes. The V and J calls follow TCRdb's processing rather than the paper's. The sample contains 35,000 to 40,000 distinct CDR3 sequences, 5% to 6.5% of them found a single time. 25% to 30% of the sample lies in the top ten.

The study was a case-control design nested within a healthcare worker cohort in London, UK, with weekly nasopharyngeal swab PCR tests and blood sampling. Healthcare workers were enrolled in the week of the UK lockdown, from 23 to 31 March 2020, and were followed every week for up to roughly 15 weeks. Unmatched junction bases come to 4, with V trimmed by 0 bases and J by 8 bases. The CDR3 runs 14 amino acids, cysteine and phenylalanine included. The read is trimmed to its CDR3 DNA, 42 bases read in frame from base 1. The chain joins TRBV12-3 or TRBV12-4 to TRBJ1-2; 9 central bases correspond to TRBD1. The sample comprised whole blood. The receptor's source is an adult who was a healthcare worker with PCR-confirmed SARS-CoV-2 infection or an uninfected control (not recorded which). The nucleotide sequence reads as follows: TGTGCCAGCAGTTTAGCGCGGACAGGGGACGGCTACACCTTC. It translates to CASSLARTGDGYTF.